This T cell receptor (beta chain) was sequenced during a study of identical twins (dated by TCRdb to between 2015 and 2016). About the study as a whole: To test whether fetal clonotypes persist, the study used deep sequencing on TCR alpha and beta repertoires from monozygotic twins, unrelated adults of various ages, and cord blood. To rule out contamination, the twin experiments were replicated at different times with different library preparation protocols.

Every donor was a healthy Caucasian. The twin cohort consisted of three pairs of female monozygotic twins, all aged roughly 18 to 29 years. Peripheral blood mononuclear cells were used as the source from which RNA for TCR libraries was isolated. V and J are truncated by 0 bases and 0 bases respectively, leaving an intervening sequence of 12 bases. The cysteine opens and the phenylalanine closes a CDR3 of 18 amino acids. Of the read, only the CDR3 DNA is kept; its 54 bases are in frame from base 1. The germline V gene encodes CDR1 SGHVS and CDR2 FQNEAQ. Overall study results and their limits: Fewer insertions were carried by abundant cord blood beta clonotypes, a similar but weaker trend appeared in young adult naive repertoires, and no such trend appeared in memory repertoires. In monozygotic twins, recombination models systematically underestimated out-of-frame TCR alpha sharing, but the models matched the sharing seen between unrelated individuals. A weaker excess of twin sharing was found in beta out-of-frame sequences because the signal-to-noise ratio was lowered by fewer shared sequences. Conclusions relied on cross-sectional statistical analysis, since the same donors could not be followed over many years. Invariant T cells such as MAIT and iNKT could partly confound zero-insertion analyses, although diverse VJ usage argued against such confounding for most clonotypes. Out-of-frame TCR alpha sequences shared between twins showed an excess of low generation-probability sequences compared with coincidental sharing between unrelated individuals.

In the case of this clonotype: Its antigen is currently not known. Base quality data are lacking; no much larger clone is found one base away.

Receptor libraries were prepared by 5' RACE. This sample was sequenced with an Illumina HiSeq 2000. A universal primer binding site was introduced by template switching, and a unique molecular identifier was present in the final cDNA, enabling accurate counting of TCR cDNA molecules. Specific primers in the conserved constant-segment region were used to synthesize first-strand cDNA for TCR alpha and beta chains. To control for contamination, every cDNA library carried two barcodes: a SMART-Mk sample barcode plus Illumina barcodes. Two successive PCR steps introduced TruSeq adapter sequences along with Illumina sample barcodes. Sequencing of the TCR alpha and beta cDNA libraries was done on the Illumina HiSeq platform using custom primers. In the paper's pipeline: MiGEC was used to process raw reads and extract unique molecular identifiers, and MiXCR was used to find CDR3 positions. Recombination models were inferred per individual with the repgenHMM and IGoR tools using an EM algorithm. Shared clonotypes were analyzed with the tcR package in R, and sharing was normalized by the product of cloneset sizes. To study raw recombination free of thymic and clonal selection effects, out-of-frame nonproductive sequences were analyzed. The public sequencing data were trimmed at Q25 with fastp and processed into clonotypes with MiXCR by TCRdb, which kept only in-frame beta chains. All rows with the same CDR3 protein become a single entry with the most common DNA and genes. None of the V and J calls come from the authors' own analysis; TCRdb made them. The sample table holds some 590,000 distinct CDR3 sequences, of which 7.5% to 10% were seen once. The ten biggest clones cover roughly 3.2% of the sample.

Separately, the same data were catalogued under a study of yellow fever vaccine responses in identical twins. The second source states: According to the authors, in identical twins the way T cells responded to vaccination appeared partly convergent and partly personalized. Focusing on identical twins, the study followed the T cell clones that responded to the vaccine, and did so with precision.

The sequencing input was PBMCs. Here the chain combines TRBV7-8 and TRBJ1-6; too little of a D gene remains to name it. This TCR was recovered from a woman between 18 and 30 years old in good health. The DNA is TGTGCCAGCAGCTTAGCGTGGCGGGGTGGCTCCTATAATTCACCCCTCCACTTT. This gives the protein CASSLAWRGGSYNSPLHF.